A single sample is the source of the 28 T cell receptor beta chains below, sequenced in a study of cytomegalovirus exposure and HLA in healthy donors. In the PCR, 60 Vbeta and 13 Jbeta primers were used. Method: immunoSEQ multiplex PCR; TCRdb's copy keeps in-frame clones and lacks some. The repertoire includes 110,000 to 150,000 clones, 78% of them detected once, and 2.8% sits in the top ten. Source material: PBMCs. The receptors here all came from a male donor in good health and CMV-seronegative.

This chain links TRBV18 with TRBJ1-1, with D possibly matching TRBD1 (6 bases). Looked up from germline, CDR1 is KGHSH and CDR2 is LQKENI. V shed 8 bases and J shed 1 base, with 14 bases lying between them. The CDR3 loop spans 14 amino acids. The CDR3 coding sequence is TGTGCCAGCGACGAACAGGGCGGGAACACTGAAGCTTTCTTT. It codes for CASDEQGGNTEAFF.

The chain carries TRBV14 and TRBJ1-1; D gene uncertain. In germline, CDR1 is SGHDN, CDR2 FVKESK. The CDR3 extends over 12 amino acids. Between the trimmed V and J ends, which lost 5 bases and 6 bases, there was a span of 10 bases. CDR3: CASSFPGPEAFF. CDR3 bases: TGTGCCAGCAGCTTCCCCGGTCCTGAAGCTTTCTTT.

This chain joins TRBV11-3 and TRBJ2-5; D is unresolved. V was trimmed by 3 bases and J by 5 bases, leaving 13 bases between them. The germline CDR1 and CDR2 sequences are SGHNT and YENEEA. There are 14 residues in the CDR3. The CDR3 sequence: CASSLSPFSETQYF. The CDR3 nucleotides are TGTGCCAGCAGCTTGAGCCCCTTCTCGGAGACCCAGTACTTC.

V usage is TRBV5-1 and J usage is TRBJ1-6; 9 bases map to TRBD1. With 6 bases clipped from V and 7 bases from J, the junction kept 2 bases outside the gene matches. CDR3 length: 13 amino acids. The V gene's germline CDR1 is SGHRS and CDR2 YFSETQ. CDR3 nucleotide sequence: TGCGCCAGCACGGGGACAGGGAATTCACCCCTCCACTTT. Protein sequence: CASTGTGNSPLHF.

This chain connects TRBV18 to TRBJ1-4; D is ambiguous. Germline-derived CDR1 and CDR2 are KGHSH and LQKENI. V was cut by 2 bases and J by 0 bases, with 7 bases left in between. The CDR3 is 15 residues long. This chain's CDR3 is CASSPVRATNEKLFF. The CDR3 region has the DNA TGTGCCAGCTCACCAGTCCGGGCAACTAATGAAAAACTGTTTTTT.

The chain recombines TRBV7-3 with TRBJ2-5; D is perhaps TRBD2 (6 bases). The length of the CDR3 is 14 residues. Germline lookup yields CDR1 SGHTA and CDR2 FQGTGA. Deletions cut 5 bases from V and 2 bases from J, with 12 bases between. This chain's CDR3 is CASSRGLRQETQYF. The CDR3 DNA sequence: TGTGCCAGCAGCCGGGGACTGCGACAAGAGACCCAGTACTTC.

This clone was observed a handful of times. As DNA, the CDR3 is TGTGCCAGTAGGCCCTGGGGGGGCAATCAGCCCCAGCATTTT. Its protein is CASRPWGGNQPQHF. V and J are TRBV19 and TRBJ1-5; D is possibly TRBD1 (5 bases). CDR1 LNHDA and CDR2 SQIVND come from the germline V gene (reference sequence). Deletions cut 6 bases from V and 2 bases from J, with 11 bases between. The CDR3 totals 14 residues.

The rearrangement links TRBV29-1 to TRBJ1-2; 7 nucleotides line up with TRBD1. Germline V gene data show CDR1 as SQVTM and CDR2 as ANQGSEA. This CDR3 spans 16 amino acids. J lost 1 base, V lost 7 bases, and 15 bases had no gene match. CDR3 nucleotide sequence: TGCAGCGCACAGGCCTCAAAACAGGGGAGTAACTATGGCTACACCTTC. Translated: CSAQASKQGSNYGYTF. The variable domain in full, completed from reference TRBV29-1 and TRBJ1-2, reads SAVISQKPSRDICQRGTSLTIQCQVDSQVTMMFWYRQQPGQSLTLIATANQGSEATYESGFVIDKFPISRPNLTFSTLTVSNMSPEDSSIYLCSAQASKQGSNYGYTFGSGTRLTVV.

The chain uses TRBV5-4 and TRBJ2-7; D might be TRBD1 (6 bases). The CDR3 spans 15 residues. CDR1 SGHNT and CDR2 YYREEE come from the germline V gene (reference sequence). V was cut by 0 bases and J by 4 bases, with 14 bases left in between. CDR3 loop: CASSLDRTAYYEQYF. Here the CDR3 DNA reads TGTGCCAGCAGCTTGGATAGGACAGCTTATTACGAGCAGTACTTC.

The CDR3 here is CASSEPPHYRGYTF. CDR3 coding DNA: TGTGCCAGCAGTGAACCCCCTCACTATCGTGGCTACACCTTC. The chain is built from TRBV2 and TRBJ1-2; D unresolved. The CDR3 has 14 residues. V was trimmed by 2 bases and J by 7 bases, leaving 14 bases between them. Germline loops: CDR1 SNHLY, CDR2 FYNNEI.

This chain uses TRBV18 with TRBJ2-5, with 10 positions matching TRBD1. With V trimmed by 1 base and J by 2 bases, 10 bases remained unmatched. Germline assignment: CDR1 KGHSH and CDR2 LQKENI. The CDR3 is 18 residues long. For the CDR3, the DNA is TGTGCCAGCTCACCACTCGGGACAGGGGTAGCTCGTCAAGAGACCCAGTACTTC. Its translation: CASSPLGTGVARQETQYF.

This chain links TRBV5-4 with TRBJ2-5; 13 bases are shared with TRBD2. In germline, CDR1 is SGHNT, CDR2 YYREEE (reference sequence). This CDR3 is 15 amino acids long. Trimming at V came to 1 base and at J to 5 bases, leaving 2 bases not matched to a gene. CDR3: CASSLTSGREETQYF. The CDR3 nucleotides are TGTGCCAGCAGCTTGACTAGCGGGAGGGAGGAGACCCAGTACTTC.

This chain's CDR3 is CASSSLAATSGYTF. CDR3 nucleotides: TGTGCCAGCAGCTCGCTAGCGGCGACAAGCGGCTACACCTTC. The chain joins TRBV7-3 to TRBJ1-2; D is undetermined. This CDR3 region has 14 residues. V was clipped by 4 bases and J by 8 bases, with 17 bases between them. CDR1 and CDR2 from the germline V gene are SGHTA and FQGTGA.

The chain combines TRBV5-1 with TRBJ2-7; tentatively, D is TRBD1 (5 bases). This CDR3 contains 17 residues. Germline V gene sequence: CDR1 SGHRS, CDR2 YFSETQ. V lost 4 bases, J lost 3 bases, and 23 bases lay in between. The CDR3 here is CASSRTRSWQGGYEQYF. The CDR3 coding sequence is TGCGCCAGCAGCAGGACCCGGAGCTGGCAGGGCGGCTACGAGCAGTACTTC.

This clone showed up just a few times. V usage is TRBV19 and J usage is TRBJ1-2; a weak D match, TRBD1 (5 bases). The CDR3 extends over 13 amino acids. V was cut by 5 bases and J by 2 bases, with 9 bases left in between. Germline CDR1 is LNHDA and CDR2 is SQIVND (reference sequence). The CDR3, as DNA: TGTGCCAGTAGTCCCAGGGCGAACTATGGCTACACCTTC. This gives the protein CASSPRANYGYTF.

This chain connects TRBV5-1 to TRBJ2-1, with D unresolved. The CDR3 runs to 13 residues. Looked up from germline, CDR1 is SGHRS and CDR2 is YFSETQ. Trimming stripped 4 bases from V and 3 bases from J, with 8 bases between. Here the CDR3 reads CASSAPNYNEQFF. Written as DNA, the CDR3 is TGCGCCAGCAGCGCACCTAACTACAATGAGCAGTTCTTC.

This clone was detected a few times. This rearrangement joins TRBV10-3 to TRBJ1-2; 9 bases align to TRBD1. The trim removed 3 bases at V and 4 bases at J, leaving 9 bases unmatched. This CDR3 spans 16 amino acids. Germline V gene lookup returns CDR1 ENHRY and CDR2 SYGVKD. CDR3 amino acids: CAISDDRGDVGYGYTF. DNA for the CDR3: TGTGCCATCAGTGATGACAGGGGGGATGTAGGCTATGGCTACACCTTC.

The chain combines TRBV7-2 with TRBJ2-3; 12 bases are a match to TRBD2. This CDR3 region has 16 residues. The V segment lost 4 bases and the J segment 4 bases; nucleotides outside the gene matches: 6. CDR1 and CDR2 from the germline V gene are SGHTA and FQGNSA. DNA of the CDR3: TGTGCCAGCAGCTCGATAGGACTAGCGGGGCCAGATACGCAGTATTTT. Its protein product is CASSSIGLAGPDTQYF.

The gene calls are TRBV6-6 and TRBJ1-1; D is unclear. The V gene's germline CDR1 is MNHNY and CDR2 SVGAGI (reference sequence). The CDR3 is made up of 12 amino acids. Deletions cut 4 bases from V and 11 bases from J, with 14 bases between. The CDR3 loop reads CASSSEAPRAFF. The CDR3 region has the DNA TGTGCCAGCAGTTCCGAGGCCCCACGGGCTTTCTTT.

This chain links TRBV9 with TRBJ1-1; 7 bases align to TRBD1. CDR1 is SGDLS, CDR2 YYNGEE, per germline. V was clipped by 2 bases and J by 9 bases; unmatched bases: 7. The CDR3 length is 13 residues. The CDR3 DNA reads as TGTGCCAGCAGCGTGACAGGGCTGAGCCAAGCTTTCTTT. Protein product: CASSVTGLSQAFF.

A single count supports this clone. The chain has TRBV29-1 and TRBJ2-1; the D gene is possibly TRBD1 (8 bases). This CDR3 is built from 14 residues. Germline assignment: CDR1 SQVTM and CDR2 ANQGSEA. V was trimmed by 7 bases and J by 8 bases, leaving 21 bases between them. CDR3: CSGGGGTGGDEQFF. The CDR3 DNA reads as TGCAGCGGGGGGGGCGGGACAGGTGGCGATGAGCAGTTCTTC.

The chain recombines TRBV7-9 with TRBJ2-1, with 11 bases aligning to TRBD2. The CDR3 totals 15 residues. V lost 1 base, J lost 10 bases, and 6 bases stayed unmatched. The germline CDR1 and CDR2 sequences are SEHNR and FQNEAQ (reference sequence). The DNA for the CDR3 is TGTGCCAGCAGCTTAGTCTCTAGCGGGGGGAGCGAGCAGTTCTTC. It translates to CASSLVSSGGSEQFF.

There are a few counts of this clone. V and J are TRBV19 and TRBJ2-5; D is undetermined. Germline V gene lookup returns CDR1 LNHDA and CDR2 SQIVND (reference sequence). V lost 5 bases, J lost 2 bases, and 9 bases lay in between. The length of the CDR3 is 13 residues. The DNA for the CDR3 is TGTGCCAGTAGTGAGGTTAGACAAGAGACCCAGTACTTC. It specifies CASSEVRQETQYF.

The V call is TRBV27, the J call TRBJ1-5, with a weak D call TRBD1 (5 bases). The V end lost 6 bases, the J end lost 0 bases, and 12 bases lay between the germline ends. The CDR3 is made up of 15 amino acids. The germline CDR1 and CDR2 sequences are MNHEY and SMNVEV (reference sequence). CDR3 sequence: CASSKDSYSNQPQHF. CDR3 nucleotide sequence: TGTGCCAGCAGCAAAGACAGCTATAGCAATCAGCCCCAGCATTTT.

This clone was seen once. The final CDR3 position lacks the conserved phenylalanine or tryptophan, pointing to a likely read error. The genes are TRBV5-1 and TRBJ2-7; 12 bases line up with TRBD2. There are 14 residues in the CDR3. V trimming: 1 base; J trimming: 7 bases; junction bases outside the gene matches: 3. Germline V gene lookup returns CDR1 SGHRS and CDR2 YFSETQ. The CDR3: CASSLTSGRNEQYL. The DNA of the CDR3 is TGCGCCAGCAGCTTGACTAGCGGGAGGAATGAGCAGTACCTC.

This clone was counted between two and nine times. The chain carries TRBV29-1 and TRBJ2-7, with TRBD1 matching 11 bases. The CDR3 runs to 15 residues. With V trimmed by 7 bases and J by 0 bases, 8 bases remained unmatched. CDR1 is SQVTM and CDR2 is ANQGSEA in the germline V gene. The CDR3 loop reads CSAKPGTGGSYEQYF. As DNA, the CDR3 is TGCAGCGCCAAACCCGGGACAGGGGGCTCCTACGAGCAGTACTTC.

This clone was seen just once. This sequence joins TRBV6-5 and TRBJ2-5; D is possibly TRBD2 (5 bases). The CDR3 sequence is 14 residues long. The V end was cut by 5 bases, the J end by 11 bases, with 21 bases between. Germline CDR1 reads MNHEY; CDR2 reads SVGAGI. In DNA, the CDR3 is TGTGCCAGCAGTAACGGGGATTCCTCCTACGGGCAGTACTTC. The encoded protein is CASSNGDSSYGQYF.

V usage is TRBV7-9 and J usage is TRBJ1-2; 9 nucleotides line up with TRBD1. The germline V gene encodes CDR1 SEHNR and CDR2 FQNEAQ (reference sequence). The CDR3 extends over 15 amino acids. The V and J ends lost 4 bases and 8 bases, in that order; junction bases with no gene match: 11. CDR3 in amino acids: CASSSGTGGAGGYTF. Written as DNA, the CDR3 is TGTGCCAGCAGCTCGGGTACAGGGGGCGCAGGAGGCTACACCTTC.